This T cell receptor beta chain was sequenced during a study of shared clonotypes between healthy human individuals. Study-wide findings and caveats: Only blood was sampled; tissue repertoires likely differ.

Repertoires were generated with immunoSEQ multiplex PCR, while TCRdb's copy carries only in-frame clones and drops some. The sample yields about 490,000 clones, around 78% seen once. This clone was seen a few times. The antigen is undetermined. Caucasian adults living in Nashville, Tennessee, provided all samples. Germline assignment: CDR1 ENHRY and CDR2 SYGVKD. Between the trimmed V and J ends, which lost 6 bases and 2 bases, there was a span of 17 bases. This CDR3 spans 15 amino acids. V is TRBV10-3 and J is TRBJ2-7; TRBD1 might be the D (6 bases). Material for sequencing was PBMCs. The TCR originated in a woman in her thirties or forties in good health. Some clones in this sample may be carry-over from other donors' samples. The CDR3 sequence: CAISPRGGLAYEQYF. The CDR3 DNA sequence: TGTGCCATCAGCCCCCGAGGGGGATTGGCCTACGAGCAGTACTTC.